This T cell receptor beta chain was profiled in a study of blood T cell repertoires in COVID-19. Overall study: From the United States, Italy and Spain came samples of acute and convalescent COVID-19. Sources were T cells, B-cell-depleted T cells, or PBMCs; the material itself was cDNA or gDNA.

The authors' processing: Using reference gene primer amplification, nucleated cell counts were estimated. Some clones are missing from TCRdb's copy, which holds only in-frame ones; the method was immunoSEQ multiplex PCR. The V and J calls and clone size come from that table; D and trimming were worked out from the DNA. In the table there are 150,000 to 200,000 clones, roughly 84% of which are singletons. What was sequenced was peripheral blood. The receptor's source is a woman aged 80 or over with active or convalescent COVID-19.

This CDR3 is CASSRGLGGADTEAFF. The CDR3 nucleotides read TGCGCCAGCAGCCGGGGACTGGGAGGGGCGGACACTGAAGCTTTCTTT. The rearrangement uses TRBV5-1 and TRBJ1-1; a weak D match, TRBD1 (5 bases). V shed 4 bases and J shed 3 bases, with 19 bases lying between them. This CDR3 contains 16 residues. Germline V gives CDR1 SGHRS, CDR2 YFSETQ.